This entry lists 22 T cell receptor beta chains sequenced from one sample in a study of OX40 agonist ivuxolimab in advanced cancers. The protocol was immunoSEQ multiplex PCR, while the TCRdb copy is restricted to in-frame clones and leaves out a portion. The sample gives approximately 130,000 clones, about 93% of which show up once; roughly 0.94% is in the top ten. Source: CD4+ or CD8+ T cells sorted from blood, taken in a trial of the OX40 agonist ivuxolimab. The receptors shown here come from an adult with an advanced solid tumor such as melanoma, head and neck, liver or kidney cancer.

The V and J genes are TRBV28 and TRBJ2-1; 12 positions match TRBD2. The CDR3 consists of 15 residues. V shed 6 bases, J shed 10 bases, and the junction held 10 bases outside the gene matches. Germline assignment: CDR1 MDHEN and CDR2 SYDVKM. For the CDR3, the DNA is TGTGCCAGCAGCGCCGGGACTAGCGGGTTAGGGGAGCAGTTCTTC. Amino acid sequence: CASSAGTSGLGEQFF.

The V gene is TRBV6-6, the J gene TRBJ1-1; 7 positions match TRBD1. The CDR3 extends over 15 amino acids. Germline V CDR1 and CDR2: MNHNY, SVGAGI (reference sequence). The junction had 11 bases not matched to a gene; V was cut back by 5 bases and J by 5 bases. Written as DNA, the CDR3 is TGTGCCAGCAGTACTCGACAGGCACAGGGGACTGAAGCTTTCTTT. It translates to CASSTRQAQGTEAFF.

The rearrangement joins TRBV21-1 to TRBJ1-3; the tabulated D call, TRBD1, remains unverified against the DNA. TRBV21-1 is a pseudogene segment. The CDR3 contains 18 residues. CDR3 DNA sequence: TGTGCCAGCAGCCCAAGGGCACCGGGACAGGGCGCTGGAAACACCATATATTTT. Amino acid sequence: CASSPRAPGQGAGNTIYF.

The J gene is TRBJ2-1, the V gene TRBV5-4; TRBD1 matches at 7 bases. The CDR3 consists of 16 residues. V trimming: 0 bases; J trimming: 4 bases; junction bases outside the gene matches: 7. In germline, CDR1 is SGHNT, CDR2 YYREEE (reference sequence). The CDR3 sequence is CASSLAGTAHYNEQFF. The CDR3 DNA reads as TGTGCCAGCAGCTTGGCCGGGACAGCCCATTACAATGAGCAGTTCTTC.

CDR3 DNA sequence: TGTGCCAGCAGCTCCCCAAAAGGGCAGGGGGTGGCTGGGGCCAACGTCCTGACTTTC. The encoded protein is CASSSPKGQGVAGANVLTF. The chain carries TRBV7-2 and TRBJ2-6, with 7 bases identical to TRBD1. The junction had 14 bases not matched to a gene; V was cut back by 4 bases and J by 2 bases. The germline V gene has CDR1 SGHTA and CDR2 FQGNSA. This CDR3 is 19 amino acids long.

The gene calls are TRBV7-2 and TRBJ1-4; D not certain. Germline V gene sequence: CDR1 SGHTA, CDR2 FQGNSA. V shed 2 bases and J shed 0 bases, with 7 bases lying between them. This CDR3 comprises 15 residues. CDR3: CASSLQRTTNEKLFF. Written as DNA, the CDR3 is TGTGCCAGCAGCTTACAAAGGACAACTAATGAAAAACTGTTTTTT. The entire variable domain, with the rest obtained from reference TRBV7-2 and TRBJ1-4, is as follows: GAGVSQSPSNKVTEKGKDVELRCDPISGHTALYWYRQSLGQGLEFLIYFQGNSAPDKSGLPSDRFSAERTGGSVSTLTIQRTQQEDSAVYLCASSLQRTTNEKLFFGSGTQLSVL.

This chain connects TRBV5-4 to TRBJ2-7; TRBD1 matches 8 bases. This CDR3 comprises 16 residues. J lost 0 bases, V lost 0 bases, and 5 bases had no gene match. CDR1 SGHNT and CDR2 YYREEE come from the germline V gene (reference sequence). In DNA, the CDR3 is TGTGCCAGCAGCTTGGTTGGACAGGGAGGCTCCTACGAGCAGTACTTC. This translates into CASSLVGQGGSYEQYF.

V usage is TRBV19 and J usage is TRBJ2-5; D unclear. The CDR3 covers 13 residues. With 3 bases removed from V and 4 bases from J, the gap between germline ends came to 9 bases. CDR1 and CDR2 (germline): LNHDA, SQIVND (reference sequence). The CDR3 spells CASSIPYRETQYF. The CDR3 DNA reads TGTGCCAGTAGTATTCCCTACCGAGAGACCCAGTACTTC.

V gene TRBV4-3 combines with J gene TRBJ2-3; a weak D match, TRBD1 (5 bases). Germline V CDR1 and CDR2: LGHNA, YSLEER. Trimming took 0 bases from V and 0 from J, leaving 10 bases between them. The CDR3 length is 16 residues. The CDR3 sequence is CASSQEGVSSTDTQYF. The CDR3 coding sequence is TGCGCCAGCAGCCAAGAAGGGGTCTCTAGCACAGATACGCAGTATTTT.

The sample holds one count of this clone. The CDR3 region is CASSQDAWTDTVNYGYTF. In nucleotides, the CDR3 is TGTGCCAGCAGCCAAGATGCCTGGACAGATACAGTTAACTATGGCTACACCTTC. V gene TRBV4-2 combines with J gene TRBJ1-2; D is possibly TRBD1 (6 bases). Germline lookup yields CDR1 LGHNA and CDR2 YNFKEQ. V was pared by 0 bases and J by 1 base, with 18 bases between. There are 18 residues in the CDR3.

The rearrangement uses TRBV27 and TRBJ2-5; 7 bases align to TRBD1. V trimming: 4 bases; J trimming: 3 bases; junction bases outside the gene matches: 8. The length of the CDR3 is 15 residues. Germline CDR1 is MNHEY and CDR2 is SMNVEV (reference sequence). The CDR3: CASSSHRGGEETQYF. CDR3 sequence (DNA): TGTGCCAGCAGTTCACACAGGGGTGGGGAAGAGACCCAGTACTTC.

This clone was picked up one time. The V gene is TRBV7-2, the J gene TRBJ2-5, with TRBD1 identical over 8 bases. CDR1 SGHTA and CDR2 FQGNSA come from the germline V gene. Losses at the gene ends were 5 bases for V and 5 bases for J; bases not matched to a gene: 10. This CDR3 spans 15 amino acids. CDR3 sequence: CASSGPRQGAETQYF. As DNA, the CDR3 is TGTGCCAGCAGCGGACCTCGGCAGGGGGCCGAGACCCAGTACTTC.

The chain uses TRBV28 and TRBJ2-5, with 9 bases that match TRBD1. V trimming: 6 bases; J trimming: 0 bases; junction bases outside the gene matches: 5. CDR1 MDHEN and CDR2 SYDVKM come from the germline V gene. The CDR3 runs 15 residues. This CDR3 reads CASRDRGPYQETQYF. The CDR3 DNA sequence: TGTGCCAGCAGGGACAGGGGCCCGTACCAAGAGACCCAGTACTTC.

The chain combines TRBV11-2 with TRBJ1-4; no clear D gene. The germline V and J ends were trimmed by 5 bases and 5 bases, with 18 bases remaining between them. CDR3 length: 16 residues. CDR1 is SGHAT, CDR2 FQNNGV, per germline. CDR3 in amino acids: CASSAPELGLNEKLFF. Here the CDR3 DNA reads TGTGCCAGCAGCGCCCCCGAGTTAGGCCTAAATGAAAAACTGTTTTTT.

This rearrangement joins TRBV11-3 to TRBJ2-3; D gene ambiguous. V gave up 0 bases and J gave up 2 bases, with 0 bases separating them. CDR1 is SGHNT and CDR2 is YENEEA in the germline V gene. The CDR3 covers 12 residues. DNA for the CDR3: TGTGCCAGCAGCTTAGACACAGATACGCAGTATTTT. This encodes CASSLDTDTQYF.

The rearrangement links TRBV4-3 to TRBJ2-7, with 10 bases lining up with TRBD2. This CDR3 is 16 amino acids long. After removal of 0 bases from V and 3 bases from J, the junction contained 5 bases not matched to a gene. CDR1 and CDR2 from the germline V gene are LGHNA and YSLEER. The chain's CDR3 is CASSQDSSGGLYEQYF. The CDR3 DNA follows: TGCGCCAGCAGCCAAGATTCTAGCGGGGGCCTCTACGAGCAGTACTTC.

CDR3: CASSLVFGQGGSPLHF. CDR3 bases: TGTGCCAGCAGCTTAGTCTTCGGACAGGGTGGATCACCCCTCCACTTT. The genes are TRBV7-9 and TRBJ1-6; 8 bases agree with TRBD1. CDR1 is SEHNR and CDR2 is FQNEAQ in the germline V gene (reference sequence). V lost 1 base and J lost 10; bases outside the gene matches: 9. The CDR3 is 16 amino acids.

The J gene is TRBJ2-7, the V gene TRBV21-1; the D segment call TRBD1 is taken from the table without a DNA check. TRBV21-1 is flagged as a pseudogene. The CDR3 is 15 amino acids. The CDR3 bases are TGTGCCAGCAGCAAAGCGGGCCTCCTTCCCTACGAGCAGTACTTC. It encodes CASSKAGLLPYEQYF.

The chain is built from TRBV18 and TRBJ1-1; 7 bases align to TRBD1. The CDR3 is made up of 18 amino acids. The germline V gene has CDR1 KGHSH and CDR2 LQKENI. The V segment lost 4 bases and the J segment 5 bases; nucleotides outside the gene matches: 19. CDR3 sequence: CASSLQGLVGGAGTEAFF. CDR3 DNA sequence: TGTGCCAGCTCACTTCAAGGCTTGGTAGGGGGCGCAGGGACTGAAGCTTTCTTT.

The V and J genes are TRBV11-2 and TRBJ2-3; D is unresolved. The germline V gene encodes CDR1 SGHAT and CDR2 FQNNGV. The CDR3 loop spans 17 amino acids. The V and J ends lost 1 base and 0 bases respectively, with 14 bases between them. CDR3 sequence (DNA): TGTGCCAGCAGCTTAGGTGTCGCACCGTTTAGCACAGATACGCAGTATTTT. This sequence encodes CASSLGVAPFSTDTQYF.

The chain recombines TRBV14 with TRBJ1-1, with D perhaps TRBD1 (5 bases). V lost 2 bases to trimming and J lost 1 base, with 8 bases between them. The CDR3 has 14 residues. Germline V lookup: CDR1 SGHDN, CDR2 FVKESK. The DNA of the CDR3 is TGTGCCAGCAGCCAACCAGGGAGGAACACTGAAGCTTTCTTT. It encodes CASSQPGRNTEAFF.

The chain joins TRBV6-6 to TRBJ2-6; TRBD1 might be the D (6 bases). This CDR3 region has 16 residues. Germline loops: CDR1 MNHNY, CDR2 SVGAGI (reference sequence). V was trimmed by 0 bases and J by 1 base, leaving 7 bases between them. CDR3 amino acids: CASSYSGGSGANVLTF. The CDR3 bases are TGTGCCAGCAGTTACTCAGGGGGTTCTGGGGCCAACGTCCTGACTTTC.